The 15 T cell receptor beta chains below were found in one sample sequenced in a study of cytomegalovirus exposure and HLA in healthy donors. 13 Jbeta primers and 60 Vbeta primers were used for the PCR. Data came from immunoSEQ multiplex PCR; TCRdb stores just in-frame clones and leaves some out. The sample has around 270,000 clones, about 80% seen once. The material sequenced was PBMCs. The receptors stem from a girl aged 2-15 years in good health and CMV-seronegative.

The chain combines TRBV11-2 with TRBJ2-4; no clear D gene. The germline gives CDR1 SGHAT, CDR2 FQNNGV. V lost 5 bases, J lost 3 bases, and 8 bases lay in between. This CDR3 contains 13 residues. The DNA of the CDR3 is TGTGCCAGCAGCAAAGAGATCAAAAACATTCAGTACTTC. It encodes CASSKEIKNIQYF. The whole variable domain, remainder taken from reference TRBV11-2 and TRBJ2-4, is EAGVAQSPRYKIIEKRQSVAFWCNPISGHATLYWYQQILGQGPKLLIQFQNNGVVDDSQLPKDRFSAERLKGVDSTLKIQPAKLEDSAVYLCASSKEIKNIQYFGAGTRLSVL.

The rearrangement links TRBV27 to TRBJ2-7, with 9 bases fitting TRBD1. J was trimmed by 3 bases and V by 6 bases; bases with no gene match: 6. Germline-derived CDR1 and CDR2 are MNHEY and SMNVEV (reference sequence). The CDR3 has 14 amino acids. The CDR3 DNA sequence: TGTGCCAGCAGACTAGGACAGGGGTTCTACGAGCAGTACTTC. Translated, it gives CASRLGQGFYEQYF.

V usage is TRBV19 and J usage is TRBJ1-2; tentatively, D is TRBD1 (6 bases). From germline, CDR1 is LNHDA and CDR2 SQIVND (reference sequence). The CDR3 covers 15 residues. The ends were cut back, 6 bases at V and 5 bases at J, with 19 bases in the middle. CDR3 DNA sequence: TGTGCCAGTAGGGCAGGGGCCCTTGAAGTTTATGGCTACACCTTC. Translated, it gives CASRAGALEVYGYTF.

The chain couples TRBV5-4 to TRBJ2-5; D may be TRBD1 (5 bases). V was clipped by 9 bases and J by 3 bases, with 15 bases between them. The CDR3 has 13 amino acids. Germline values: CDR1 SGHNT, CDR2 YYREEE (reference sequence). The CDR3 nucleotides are TGTGCCACCCGACCGGTGACAGAAGAGACCCAGTACTTC. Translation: CATRPVTEETQYF.

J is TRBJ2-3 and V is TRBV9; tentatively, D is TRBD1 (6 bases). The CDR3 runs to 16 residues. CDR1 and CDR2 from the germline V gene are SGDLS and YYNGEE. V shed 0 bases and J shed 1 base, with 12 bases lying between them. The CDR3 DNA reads TGTGCCAGCAGCGTAGACACAGGGCGAGGCACAGATACGCAGTATTTT. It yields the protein CASSVDTGRGTDTQYF.

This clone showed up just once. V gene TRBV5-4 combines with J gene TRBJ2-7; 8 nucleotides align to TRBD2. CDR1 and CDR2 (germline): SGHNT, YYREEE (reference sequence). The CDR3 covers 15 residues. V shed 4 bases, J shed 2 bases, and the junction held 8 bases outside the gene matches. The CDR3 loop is CASSLPGGLAYEQYF. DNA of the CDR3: TGTGCCAGCAGCCTACCGGGGGGACTAGCCTACGAGCAGTACTTC.

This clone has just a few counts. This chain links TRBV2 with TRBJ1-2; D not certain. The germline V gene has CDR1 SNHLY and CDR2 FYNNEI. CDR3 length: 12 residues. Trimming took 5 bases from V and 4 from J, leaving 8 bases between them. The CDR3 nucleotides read TGTGCCAGCAGTCCGCGGAGCTATGGCTACACCTTC. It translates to CASSPRSYGYTF.

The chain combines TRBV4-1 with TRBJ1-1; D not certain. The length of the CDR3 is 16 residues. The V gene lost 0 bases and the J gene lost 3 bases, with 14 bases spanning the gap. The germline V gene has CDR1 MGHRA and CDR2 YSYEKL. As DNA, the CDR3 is TGCGCCAGCAGCCAAGAATCGTCTTCGGGGTACACTGAAGCTTTCTTT. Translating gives CASSQESSSGYTEAFF.

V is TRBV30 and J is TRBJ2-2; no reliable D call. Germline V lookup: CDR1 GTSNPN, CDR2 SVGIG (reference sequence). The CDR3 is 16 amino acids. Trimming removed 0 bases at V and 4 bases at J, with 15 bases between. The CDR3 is CAWSVFVVPGTGELFF. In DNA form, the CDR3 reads TGTGCCTGGAGTGTTTTTGTAGTACCCGGCACCGGGGAGCTGTTTTTT.

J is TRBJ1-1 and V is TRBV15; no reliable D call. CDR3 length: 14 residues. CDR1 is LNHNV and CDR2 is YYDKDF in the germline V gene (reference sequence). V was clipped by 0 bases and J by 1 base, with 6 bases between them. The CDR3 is CATSRDPGNTEAFF. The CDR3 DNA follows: TGTGCCACCAGCAGAGATCCGGGGAACACTGAAGCTTTCTTT.

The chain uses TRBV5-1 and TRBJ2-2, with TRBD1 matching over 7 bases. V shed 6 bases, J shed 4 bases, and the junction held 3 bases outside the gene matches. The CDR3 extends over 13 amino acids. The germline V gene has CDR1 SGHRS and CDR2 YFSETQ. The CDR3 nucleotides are TGCGCCAGCACGGGACAGACCACCGGGGAGCTGTTTTTT. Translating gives CASTGQTTGELFF.

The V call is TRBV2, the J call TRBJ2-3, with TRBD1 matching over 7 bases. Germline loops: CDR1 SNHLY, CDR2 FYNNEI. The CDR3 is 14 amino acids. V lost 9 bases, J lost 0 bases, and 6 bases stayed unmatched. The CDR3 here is CARRDRASTDTQYF. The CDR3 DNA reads TGTGCCAGACGTGACAGGGCAAGCACAGATACGCAGTATTTT.

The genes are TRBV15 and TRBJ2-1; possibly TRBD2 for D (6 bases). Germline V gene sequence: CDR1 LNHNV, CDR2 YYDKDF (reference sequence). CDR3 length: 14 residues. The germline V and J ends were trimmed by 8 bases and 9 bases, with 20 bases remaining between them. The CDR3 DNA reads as TGTGCCACCGACTATGGGGGGTCTAGGGCTGAGCAGTTCTTC. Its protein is CATDYGGSRAEQFF. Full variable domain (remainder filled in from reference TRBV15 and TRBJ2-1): DAMVIQNPRYQVTQFGKPVTLSCSQTLNHNVMYWYQQKSSQAPKLLFHYYDKDFNNEADTPDNFQSRRPNTSFCFLDIRSPGLGDTAMYLCATDYGGSRAEQFFGPGTRLTVL.

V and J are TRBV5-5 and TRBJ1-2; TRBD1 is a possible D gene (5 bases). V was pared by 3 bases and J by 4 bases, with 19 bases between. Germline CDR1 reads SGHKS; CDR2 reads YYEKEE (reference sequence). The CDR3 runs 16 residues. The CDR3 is CASSSDPERGSYGYTF. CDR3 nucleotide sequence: TGTGCCAGCAGCTCCGATCCCGAACGGGGGAGCTATGGCTACACCTTC. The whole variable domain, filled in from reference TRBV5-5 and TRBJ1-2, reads DAGVTQSPTHLIKTRGQQVTLRCSPISGHKSVSWYQQVLGQGPQFIFQYYEKEERGRGNFPDRFSARQFPNYSSELNVNALLLGDSALYLCASSSDPERGSYGYTFGSGTRLTVV.

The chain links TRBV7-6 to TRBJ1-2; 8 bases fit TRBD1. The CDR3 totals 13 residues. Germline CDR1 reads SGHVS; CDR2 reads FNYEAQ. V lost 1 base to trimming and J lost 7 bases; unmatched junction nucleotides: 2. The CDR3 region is CASSLGTGRGYTF. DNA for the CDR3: TGTGCCAGCAGCTTAGGGACAGGGCGTGGCTACACCTTC.